A single sample gave rise to the 32 T cell receptor beta chains below, sequenced in a study of control samples from healthy donors and cancer patients. Sequencing was performed with immunoSEQ multiplex PCR; in TCRdb, only in-frame clones are kept and a portion is missing. Of about 220,000 clones in the sample, about 93% were seen once. The sequencing sample was made of blood. These receptors were obtained from a man aged 50 to 60 in good health.

This clone was recorded only once. The chain has TRBV27 and TRBJ1-1, with unresolved D. The CDR3 consists of 13 residues. The germline V gene encodes CDR1 MNHEY and CDR2 SMNVEV (reference sequence). Trimming left V 3 bases short and J 0 bases short, with 5 bases between. CDR3 amino acids: CASSFSLNTEAFF. CDR3 in DNA: TGTGCCAGCAGTTTTTCGTTGAACACTGAAGCTTTCTTT.

This clone appeared a single time. The chain recombines TRBV19 with TRBJ1-5; TRBD1 aligns across 12 bases. The CDR3 has 16 residues. Trimming at V came to 3 bases and at J to 3 bases, leaving 3 bases not matched to a gene. The germline V gene encodes CDR1 LNHDA and CDR2 SQIVND (reference sequence). The CDR3 DNA follows: TGTGCCAGTAGTATCGGGACAGGGGGCCACAATCAGCCCCAGCATTTT. It is translated as CASSIGTGGHNQPQHF.

The chain combines TRBV6-6 with TRBJ1-1; unclear D gene. Trimming removed 5 bases at V and 0 bases at J, with 13 bases between. The CDR3 has 15 amino acids. Germline loops: CDR1 MNHNY, CDR2 SVGAGI (reference sequence). The CDR3 region has the DNA TGTGCCAGCAGTCGATCGACATTTATGAACACTGAAGCTTTCTTT. Its translation: CASSRSTFMNTEAFF.

The gene calls are TRBV5-4 and TRBJ1-3, with no clear D. V was pared by 4 bases and J by 1 base, with 12 bases between. Germline lookup yields CDR1 SGHNT and CDR2 YYREEE (reference sequence). The CDR3 loop spans 15 amino acids. The CDR3 is CASSPPLGSGNTIYF. CDR3 coding DNA: TGTGCCAGCAGCCCCCCACTGGGTTCTGGAAACACCATATATTTT. The full variable domain, in which reference TRBV5-4 and TRBJ1-3 provide the parts outside the CDR3, is ETGVTQSPTHLIKTRGQQVTLRCSSQSGHNTVSWYQQALGQGPQFIFQYYREEENGRGNFPPRFSGLQFPNYSSELNVNALELDDSALYLCASSPPLGSGNTIYFGEGSWLTVV.

The chain uses TRBV6-5 and TRBJ2-7, with unresolved D. V lost 6 bases, J lost 1 base, and 4 bases lay in between. CDR3 length: 11 amino acids. CDR1 is MNHEY and CDR2 is SVGAGI in the germline V gene. CDR3 sequence reads: CASSGSYEQYF. The CDR3 nucleotides read TGTGCCAGCAGCGGTTCCTACGAGCAGTACTTC.

This chain links TRBV6-5 with TRBJ2-7; TRBD1 matches 10 bases. CDR1 is MNHEY and CDR2 is SVGAGI in the germline V gene. The trim removed 4 bases at V and 2 bases at J, leaving 8 bases unmatched. The CDR3 runs to 16 residues. The CDR3 DNA reads as TGTGCCAGCAGTTCATTAAGACAGGGGGCACCCTACGAGCAGTACTTC. Its translation is CASSSLRQGAPYEQYF.

Written as DNA, the CDR3 is TGTGCCAGCAGGGGTGCGTACACCATATATTTT. Translation gives CASRGAYTIYF. The chain has TRBV6-5 and TRBJ1-3; no clear D. This CDR3 has 11 residues. V lost 6 bases and J 8 bases, leaving 8 bases between the germline ends. Germline CDR1 MNHEY, CDR2 SVGAGI.

This chain uses TRBV24-1 with TRBJ1-2, with 8 positions matching TRBD1. The CDR3 is made up of 15 amino acids. CDR1 is KGHDR and CDR2 is SFDVKD in the germline V gene. V lost 3 bases and J lost 4; bases outside the gene matches: 6. CDR3: CATSDQATGVYGYTF. CDR3 sequence (DNA): TGTGCCACCAGTGATCAAGCGACAGGGGTCTATGGCTACACCTTC.

The V and J genes are TRBV9 and TRBJ2-1; 13 bases are a match to TRBD2. The CDR3 has 18 amino acids. CDR1 and CDR2 from the germline V gene are SGDLS and YYNGEE. V was clipped by 3 bases and J by 0 bases; unmatched bases: 6. Written as DNA, the CDR3 is TGTGCCAGCAGCGGCGGACTAGCGGGGGAAAGCTCCTACAATGAGCAGTTCTTC. Translation: CASSGGLAGESSYNEQFF.

V and J are TRBV5-1 and TRBJ2-2; D not certain. Germline V gene lookup returns CDR1 SGHRS and CDR2 YFSETQ. Trimming took off 1 base at V and 0 bases at J, with 10 bases between the two ends. This CDR3 region has 16 residues. In DNA form, the CDR3 reads TGCGCCAGCAGCTTGTTGTCGGTCGCGAACACCGGGGAGCTGTTTTTT. Its translation: CASSLLSVANTGELFF.

This clone was seen a single time. V gene TRBV28 combines with J gene TRBJ2-1; 9 bases agree with TRBD2. This CDR3 comprises 16 residues. After removal of 1 base from V and 0 bases from J, the junction contained 1 base not matched to a gene. CDR1 and CDR2 (germline): MDHEN, SYDVKM. The CDR3 reads CASSLSAGGSYNEQFF. CDR3 bases: TGTGCCAGCAGTTTATCAGCGGGGGGCTCCTACAATGAGCAGTTCTTC.

The chain employs TRBV7-2 and TRBJ1-3; D unresolved. The V end lost 1 base, the J end lost 3 bases, and 16 bases lay between the germline ends. This CDR3 is 17 amino acids long. Germline V gene data show CDR1 as SGHTA and CDR2 as FQGNSA. For the CDR3, the DNA is TGTGCCAGCAGCTTAGTACCCGTTGAACAGTTTGGAAACACCATATATTTT. Its protein is CASSLVPVEQFGNTIYF.

This clone was detected a few times. The chain uses TRBV5-1 and TRBJ2-1; a weak D match, TRBD1 (6 bases). Germline loops: CDR1 SGHRS, CDR2 YFSETQ. The CDR3 is 15 amino acids. V lost 4 bases to trimming and J lost 7 bases, with 18 bases between them. This chain's CDR3 is CASSGSPIQGNEQFF. The CDR3, as DNA: TGCGCCAGCAGCGGCAGCCCTATACAGGGTAATGAGCAGTTCTTC.

The chain combines TRBV5-1 with TRBJ1-6; D not resolved. This CDR3 has 15 residues. V gave up 0 bases and J gave up 2 bases, with 6 bases separating them. CDR1 and CDR2 from the germline V gene are SGHRS and YFSETQ. The CDR3 loop reads CASSLDDPYNSPLHF. In nucleotides, the CDR3 is TGCGCCAGCAGCTTGGATGACCCCTATAATTCACCCCTCCACTTT.

The chain joins TRBV5-1 to TRBJ2-7; D is unresolved. The V end was cut by 3 bases, the J end by 4 bases, with 8 bases between. In germline, CDR1 is SGHRS, CDR2 YFSETQ. The CDR3 is made up of 12 amino acids. The CDR3 protein is CASSSDRYEQYF. The CDR3 bases are TGCGCCAGCAGCTCGGATAGATACGAGCAGTACTTC.

The chain is built from TRBV5-1 and TRBJ1-3; 7 nucleotides line up with TRBD1. Germline trimming cut 3 bases from V and 0 bases from J; bases unmatched to any gene: 3. This CDR3 contains 15 residues. Germline loops: CDR1 SGHRS, CDR2 YFSETQ. CDR3 loop: CASSWGQSSGNTIYF. In nucleotides, the CDR3 is TGCGCCAGCAGCTGGGGACAGTCCTCTGGAAACACCATATATTTT.

The chain employs TRBV27 and TRBJ2-1; tentatively, D is TRBD2 (6 bases). Germline CDR1 is MNHEY and CDR2 is SMNVEV (reference sequence). V was cut by 3 bases and J by 7 bases, with 13 bases left in between. CDR3 length: 14 amino acids. This CDR3 reads CASSFQGLANEQFF. For the CDR3, the DNA is TGTGCCAGCAGTTTTCAGGGACTGGCTAATGAGCAGTTCTTC.

V is TRBV7-9 and J is TRBJ1-1; the D gene is possibly TRBD1 (6 bases). V was pared by 1 base and J by 0 bases, with 6 bases between. This CDR3 is built from 14 residues. CDR1 and CDR2 from the germline V gene are SEHNR and FQNEAQ (reference sequence). The CDR3 nucleotides read TGTGCCAGCAGCTTAGGACAGGTGAACACTGAAGCTTTCTTT. The encoded protein is CASSLGQVNTEAFF.

The rearrangement joins TRBV19 to TRBJ1-1; D is unclear. The germline gives CDR1 LNHDA, CDR2 SQIVND (reference sequence). Trimming removed 2 bases from V and 3 bases from J, with 7 bases in between. The CDR3 runs to 13 residues. CDR3 loop: CASSIRGHTEAFF. The CDR3 nucleotides read TGTGCCAGTAGTATACGTGGACACACTGAAGCTTTCTTT.

Details on this clone: The conserved phenylalanine or tryptophan normally closing the CDR3 is absent here, so this likely arose from a read error. The DNA is left out, because the CDR3 cannot be placed on it with certainty; the CDR3 is given as TCRdb lists it. The V gene is TRBV3-1 (or the pseudogene TRBV3-2), the J gene TRBJ1-1; the D call of TRBD1 is as the table states it, not checked on the DNA. The germline CDR1 and CDR2 sequences are LGHDT and YNNKEL (reference sequence). The CDR3 comprises 14 residues, both ends counted. The CDR3 sequence is CASSQDGTGIRFSL.

This rearrangement joins TRBV11-2 to TRBJ2-1; 10 nucleotides match TRBD2. The CDR3 is made up of 15 amino acids. Trimming took 2 bases from V and 4 from J; bases not matched to a gene: 2. Germline V gene data show CDR1 as SGHAT and CDR2 as FQNNGV. The DNA for the CDR3 is TGTGCCAGCAGCTTACTAGCGGGGGCTTACAATGAGCAGTTCTTC. Protein: CASSLLAGAYNEQFF.

This chain uses TRBV6-6 with TRBJ2-3; weak D call: TRBD2 (6 bases). The V end was cut by 10 bases, the J end by 1 base, with 15 bases between. The germline V gene encodes CDR1 MNHNY and CDR2 SVGAGI (reference sequence). The CDR3 sequence is 14 residues long. CDR3 DNA: TGTGCCACTGTAACTACGGGGGGCACAGATACGCAGTATTTT. Amino acids: CATVTTGGTDTQYF.

A remark on this clone: One end of the junction varies from germline; a read error may be responsible. This sequence joins TRBV18 and TRBJ1-1; D is ambiguous. Germline V lookup: CDR1 KGHSH, CDR2 LQKENI. The CDR3 spans 13 residues. CDR3 nucleotides: TGTGCCAGCCCACCGGGCCTTTTCACTGAAGCTTTCTTT. Translation gives CASPPGLFTEAFF.

The chain has TRBV4-1 and TRBJ2-3; TRBD2 aligns across 15 bases. With 1 base clipped from V and 8 bases from J, the junction kept 10 bases outside the gene matches. The CDR3 contains 18 residues. The germline CDR1 and CDR2 sequences are MGHRA and YSYEKL. The CDR3 loop reads CASSQARRTSGGAITQYF. In DNA, the CDR3 is TGCGCCAGCAGCCAAGCTCGAAGGACTAGCGGGGGGGCCATTACGCAGTATTTT.

As DNA, the CDR3 is TGCGCCAGCAGAGGCCTCTCAGGGGACACTGAAGCTTTCTTT. This codes for CASRGLSGDTEAFF. The chain has TRBV5-1 and TRBJ1-1; a weak D match, TRBD1 (6 bases). Germline V gene sequence: CDR1 SGHRS, CDR2 YFSETQ. V lost 5 bases, J lost 3 bases, and 14 bases lay in between. The CDR3 extends over 14 amino acids.

J is TRBJ2-2 and V is TRBV24-1, with D perhaps TRBD1 (6 bases). The length of the CDR3 is 13 residues. V was cut by 10 bases and J by 7 bases, with 15 bases left in between. Per the germline V gene, CDR1 is KGHDR and CDR2 is SFDVKD. The CDR3 sequence: CATRDRRFGELFF. Written as DNA, the CDR3 is TGTGCCACTCGTGACAGGCGGTTCGGGGAGCTGTTTTTT.

This chain joins TRBV7-8 and TRBJ2-1; 7 bases line up with TRBD2. Germline loops: CDR1 SGHVS, CDR2 FQNEAQ. After removal of 6 bases from V and 9 bases from J, the junction contained 8 bases not matched to a gene. This CDR3 contains 13 residues. The CDR3 reads CASSIRREGEQFF. The CDR3, as DNA: TGTGCCAGCAGTATAAGGAGGGAGGGTGAGCAGTTCTTC.

V and J are TRBV7-9 and TRBJ1-6, with TRBD1 identical over 10 bases. CDR1 is SEHNR, CDR2 FQNEAQ, per germline (reference sequence). Trimming cost V 1 base and J 9 bases; bases outside gene matches: 0. CDR3 length: 14 residues. This CDR3 reads CASSLGTGGSPLHF. The CDR3 DNA follows: TGTGCCAGCAGCTTAGGGACAGGGGGTTCACCCCTCCACTTT.

This chain links TRBV15 with TRBJ2-7; D is undetermined. The CDR3 covers 14 residues. V was pared by 0 bases and J by 4 bases, with 10 bases between. Germline CDR1 and CDR2: LNHNV and YYDKDF (reference sequence). The DNA of the CDR3 is TGTGCCACCAGCAGAGACGCTTCCTCTTACGAGCAGTACTTC. It is translated as CATSRDASSYEQYF. Based on the CDR3 plus reference TRBV15 and TRBJ2-7, the full variable domain is DAMVIQNPRYQVTQFGKPVTLSCSQTLNHNVMYWYQQKSSQAPKLLFHYYDKDFNNEADTPDNFQSRRPNTSFCFLDIRSPGLGDTAMYLCATSRDASSYEQYFGPGTRLTVT.

This clone was observed a single time. The rearrangement links TRBV18 to TRBJ2-3; D call uncertain. Germline V gene data show CDR1 as KGHSH and CDR2 as LQKENI. V dropped 1 base and J dropped 3 bases, with 8 bases sitting between them. This CDR3 contains 14 residues. The CDR3 DNA sequence: TGTGCCAGCTCACCACTTCAGGCGACAGATACGCAGTATTTT. Its translation is CASSPLQATDTQYF.

This clone was observed a single time. The chain is built from TRBV12-5 and TRBJ2-1; 8 nucleotides align to TRBD2. V was pared by 6 bases and J by 4 bases, with 8 bases of the junction left unmatched. Per the germline V gene, CDR1 is LGHNT and CDR2 is FRNRAP. The CDR3 has 15 residues. CDR3 loop: CASGPGASGYNEQFF. The CDR3 DNA reads TGTGCTAGTGGCCCCGGGGCTAGCGGGTACAATGAGCAGTTCTTC. Full variable domain (rest looked up from reference TRBV12-5 and TRBJ2-1): DARVTQTPRHKVTEMGQEVTMRCQPILGHNTVFWYRQTMMQGLELLAYFRNRAPLDDSGMPKDRFSAEMPDATLATLKIQPSEPRDSAVYFCASGPGASGYNEQFFGPGTRLTVL.

V is TRBV3-1 (or the pseudogene TRBV3-2) and J is TRBJ2-7; unclear D gene. CDR1 LGHDT and CDR2 YNNKEL come from the germline V gene (reference sequence). The CDR3 consists of 14 residues. V was cut by 4 bases and J by 0 bases, with 10 bases left in between. CDR3 amino acids: CASSPTPTSYEQYV. In DNA, the CDR3 is TGTGCCAGCAGCCCCACCCCCACCTCCTACGAGCAGTACGTC.